This TCR beta chain was recovered during a study of T cells in localized non-small cell lung cancer. This clone occurred a few times. Its cognate antigen is unknown. The CDR3 consists of 15 residues. The V gene's germline CDR1 is KGHSH and CDR2 LQKENI. V lost 5 bases, J lost 1 base, and 12 bases lay in between. Sequencing used immunoSEQ multiplex PCR; TCRdb keeps in-frame clones, though not all of them. The sample yields several thousand clones, nearly 60% seen once. Findings and caveats of the study: A denser population of T cells in blood accompanied longer overall survival. The study found T cell clonality highest in uninvolved adjacent lung, above tumor. Because only a single region of the tumor was sequenced, heterogeneity remains possible.

V is TRBV18 and J is TRBJ1-3; TRBD1 might be the D (6 bases). The sample was lymph node tissue, taken before any cancer treatment. The receptor's source is a male donor aged 60 or over with stage I squamous cell lung carcinoma. The CDR3 region has the DNA TGTGCCAGCTCATCATTCGGGACATCTGGAAACACCATATATTTT. This translates into CASSSFGTSGNTIYF.